The clone carrying this T cell receptor (beta chain) was recorded once. Original analysis: Amplifying reference gene primers gave estimates of nucleated cell counts. Data came from immunoSEQ multiplex PCR; TCRdb stores just in-frame clones and leaves some out. V, J and clone size are taken as reported in that table, and D and trimming were inferred from the DNA itself. The table includes some 87,000 clones, more than 60% detected once. The data are from a study of blood T cell repertoires in COVID-19. About the study: Samples came from the United States, Italy and Spain, spanning acute and convalescent COVID-19. T cells, B-cell-depleted T cells, or PBMCs provided the cDNA or gDNA that served as material.

The specimen sequenced was peripheral blood. The clonotype was recovered from a human donor in a cohort sampled during active COVID-19.

CDR3 nucleotides: TGCGCCAGCAGTCCGCGGGGAGAGGGGGCTCCGGGTCAGCCCCAGCATTTT. It encodes CASSPRGEGAPGQPQHF. The rearrangement joins TRBV23-1 to TRBJ1-5; TRBD1 agrees at 7 bases. TRBV23-1 is annotated as an ORF whose role is uncertain. The ends lost 4 bases at V and 6 bases at J; junction bases unmatched: 15. The CDR3 covers 17 residues.